The clone carrying this T cell receptor beta chain has just a few counts. The sample originates from a study of cytomegalovirus exposure and HLA in healthy donors. The PCR used 60 Vbeta and 13 Jbeta primers. TCRdb's table, derived via immunoSEQ multiplex PCR, lists solely in-frame clones and lacks some. The data show approximately 150,000 clones, with over 55% seen just once and roughly 2.1% held by the top ten. The receptor was isolated from a man between 40 and 49 years old in good health and CMV-seronegative. The sample consisted of PBMCs.

The CDR3: CASSGGTVYTGELFF. DNA of the CDR3: TGCGCCAGCAGCGGGGGGACAGTTTACACCGGGGAGCTGTTTTTT. This chain uses TRBV5-1 with TRBJ2-2; tentatively, D is TRBD1 (7 bases). This CDR3 has 15 residues. Trimming removed 4 bases at V and 3 bases at J, with 13 bases between. Germline values: CDR1 SGHRS, CDR2 YFSETQ.